This T cell receptor (beta chain) appears in the sequencing data of a study of Ad26.COV2.S vaccination and SARS-CoV-2 variants. The V and J ends lost 2 bases and 8 bases, in that order; junction bases with no gene match: 5. Germline V gene lookup returns CDR1 SGDLS and CDR2 YYNGEE. CDR3 size: 15 residues. TCRdb's copy holds only in-frame clones and misses some; the assay was immunoSEQ multiplex PCR. The sample lists about 430,000 clones, 90% occurring once. As to treatment: around 19 received Ad26.COV2.S at low or high dose, single or two shots; 5 received placebo; per-sample allocation not given. Material that was analyzed had been drawn on day 63 after the first vaccine or placebo injection.

The sequences come from peripheral blood, collected in a trial of Ad26.COV2.S vaccine versus placebo. The chain has TRBV9 and TRBJ2-2; 11 positions match TRBD1. The source is a person aged 18-60 years who received the Ad26.COV2.S COVID-19 vaccine or a placebo. The CDR3: CASSVGQGAVGELFF. DNA of the CDR3: TGTGCCAGCAGCGTCGGACAGGGGGCGGTGGGGGAGCTGTTTTTT.